The clone carrying this T cell receptor (beta chain) was detected only once. Authors' data handling: Using reference gene primer amplification, nucleated cell counts were estimated. Method: immunoSEQ multiplex PCR; TCRdb's copy keeps in-frame clones and lacks some. V and J calls and clone size come straight from that table; D and trimming were deduced from the DNA. The repertoire holds under 350,000 clones, with 85% to 90% as singletons. The entry originates in a study of blood T cell repertoires in COVID-19. The CDR3 loop spans 17 amino acids. Germline V gene lookup returns CDR1 LNHDA and CDR2 SQIVND (reference sequence). With 1 base clipped from V and 9 bases from J, the junction kept 14 bases outside the gene matches.

The sequencing sample was made of peripheral blood. The TCR comes from a man between 18 and 35 years old with active or convalescent COVID-19. The chain has TRBV19 and TRBJ1-5, with 8 bases that match TRBD1. The CDR3 nucleotides are TGTGCCAGTAGTATAGGGTTTCAGGGGGCCACGATACTGCCCCAGCATTTT. Protein sequence: CASSIGFQGATILPQHF.